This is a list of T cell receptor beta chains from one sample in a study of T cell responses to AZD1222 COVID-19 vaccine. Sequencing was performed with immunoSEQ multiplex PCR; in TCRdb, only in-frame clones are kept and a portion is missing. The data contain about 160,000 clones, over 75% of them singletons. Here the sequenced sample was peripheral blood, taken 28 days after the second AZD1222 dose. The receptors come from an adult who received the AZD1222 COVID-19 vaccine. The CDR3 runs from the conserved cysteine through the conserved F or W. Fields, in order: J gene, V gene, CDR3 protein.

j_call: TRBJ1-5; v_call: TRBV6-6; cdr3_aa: CAGGGRYSNQPQHF
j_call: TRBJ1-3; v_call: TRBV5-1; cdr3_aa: CASSPSRGERGNTIYF
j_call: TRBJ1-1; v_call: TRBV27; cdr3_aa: CASSPLPGLRVEAFF
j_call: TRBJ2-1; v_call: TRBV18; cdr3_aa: CASSTNSYNEQFF
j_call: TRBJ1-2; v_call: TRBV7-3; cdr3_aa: CASSSTGGDGYTF
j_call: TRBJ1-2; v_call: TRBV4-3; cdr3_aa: CASSPVGAQGAGGYTF
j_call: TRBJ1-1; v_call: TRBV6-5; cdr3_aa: CASSYSSNTEAFF
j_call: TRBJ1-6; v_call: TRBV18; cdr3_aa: CASSPTGLDSPLHF
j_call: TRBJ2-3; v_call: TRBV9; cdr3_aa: CASSGDLSTDTQYF
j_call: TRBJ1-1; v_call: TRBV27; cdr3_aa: CASRFAGDTEAFF
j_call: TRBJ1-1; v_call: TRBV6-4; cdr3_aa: CASRMGTEAFF
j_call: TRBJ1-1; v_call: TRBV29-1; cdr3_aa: CSVKGRLNTEAFF
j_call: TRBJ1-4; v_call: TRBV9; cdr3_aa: CASSATGGAFEKLFF
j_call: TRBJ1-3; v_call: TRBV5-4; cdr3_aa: CASSLDRGPGNTIYF
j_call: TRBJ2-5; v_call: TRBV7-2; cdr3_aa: CASSPQGGGGTQYF
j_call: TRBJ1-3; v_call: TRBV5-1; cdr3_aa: CASSPGTPGNTIYF
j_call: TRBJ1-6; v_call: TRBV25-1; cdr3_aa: CASSDQGAYSPLHF
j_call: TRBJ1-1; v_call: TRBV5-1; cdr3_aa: CASSLGFSANTEAFF
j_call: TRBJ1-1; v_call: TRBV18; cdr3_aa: CASSPNPGRNFEAFF
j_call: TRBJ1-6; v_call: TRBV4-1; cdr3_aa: CASSQDWENSPLHF
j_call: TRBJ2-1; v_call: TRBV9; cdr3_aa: CASSVGQGPANEQFF
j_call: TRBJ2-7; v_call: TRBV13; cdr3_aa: CASSPGTEHYEQYF
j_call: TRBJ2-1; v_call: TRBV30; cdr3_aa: CAWGLGSGGYNEQFF
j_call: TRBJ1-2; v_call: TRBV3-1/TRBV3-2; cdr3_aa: CASSQLIPGRAYGYTF
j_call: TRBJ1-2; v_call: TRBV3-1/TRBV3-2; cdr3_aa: CASSQDLGRSGYTF
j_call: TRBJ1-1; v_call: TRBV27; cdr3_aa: CASSFLGGGQGARKGKEAFF
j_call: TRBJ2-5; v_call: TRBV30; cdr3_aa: CARGTGGETQYF
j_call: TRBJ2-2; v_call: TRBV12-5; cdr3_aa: CASGRAADTGELFF
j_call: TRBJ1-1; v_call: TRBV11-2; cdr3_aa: CASSLNRQGVGAFF
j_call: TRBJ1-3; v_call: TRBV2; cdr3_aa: CASSEYGGRSYSGNTIYF
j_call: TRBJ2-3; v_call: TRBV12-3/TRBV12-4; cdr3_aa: CASSGGPSGGLYF
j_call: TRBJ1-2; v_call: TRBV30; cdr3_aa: CAWSVGGPYGYTF
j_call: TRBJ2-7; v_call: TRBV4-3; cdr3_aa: CASSRTGQGSSYEQYF
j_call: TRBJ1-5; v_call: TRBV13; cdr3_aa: CASAREGNQPQHF
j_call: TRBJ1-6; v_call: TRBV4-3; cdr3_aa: CASSLGQARGYSPLHF
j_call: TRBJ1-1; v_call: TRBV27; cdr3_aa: CASSLSFGTGANTEAFF
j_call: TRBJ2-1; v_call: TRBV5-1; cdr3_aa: CASSFDSYNEQFF
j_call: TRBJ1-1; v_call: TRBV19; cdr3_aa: CASSTPRGGVATEAFF
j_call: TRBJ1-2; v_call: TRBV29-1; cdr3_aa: CSVESLAYGYTF
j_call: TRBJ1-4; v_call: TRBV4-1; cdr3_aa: CASSKPDRLNEKLFF
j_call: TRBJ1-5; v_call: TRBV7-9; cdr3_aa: CASSLGVSNQPQHF
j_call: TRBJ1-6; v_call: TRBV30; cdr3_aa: CACPSRASLSSYNSPLHF
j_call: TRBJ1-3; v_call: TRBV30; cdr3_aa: CAWQEPGLGNTIYF
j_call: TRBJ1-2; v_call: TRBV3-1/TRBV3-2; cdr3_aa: CASSQGQWNVYGYTF
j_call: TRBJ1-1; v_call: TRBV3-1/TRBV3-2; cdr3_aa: CASSQGAYTEAFF